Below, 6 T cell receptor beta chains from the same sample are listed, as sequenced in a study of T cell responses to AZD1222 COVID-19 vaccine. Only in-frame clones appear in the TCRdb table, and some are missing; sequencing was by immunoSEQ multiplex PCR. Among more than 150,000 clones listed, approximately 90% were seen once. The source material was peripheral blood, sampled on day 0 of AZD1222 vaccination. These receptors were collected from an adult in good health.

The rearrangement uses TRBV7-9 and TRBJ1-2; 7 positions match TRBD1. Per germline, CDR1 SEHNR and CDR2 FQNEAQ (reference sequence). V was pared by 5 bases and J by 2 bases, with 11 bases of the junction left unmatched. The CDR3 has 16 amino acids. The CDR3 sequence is CASSPTGVSANYGYTF. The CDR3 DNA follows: TGTGCCAGCAGCCCCACAGGGGTGTCCGCAAACTATGGCTACACCTTC.

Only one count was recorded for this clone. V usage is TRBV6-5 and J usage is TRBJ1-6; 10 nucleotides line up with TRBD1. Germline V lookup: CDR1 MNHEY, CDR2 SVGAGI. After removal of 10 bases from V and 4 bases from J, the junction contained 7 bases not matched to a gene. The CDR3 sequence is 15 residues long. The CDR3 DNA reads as TGTGCCACCACTGGGGACAGGGGTTATAATTCACCCCTCCACTTT. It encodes CATTGDRGYNSPLHF.

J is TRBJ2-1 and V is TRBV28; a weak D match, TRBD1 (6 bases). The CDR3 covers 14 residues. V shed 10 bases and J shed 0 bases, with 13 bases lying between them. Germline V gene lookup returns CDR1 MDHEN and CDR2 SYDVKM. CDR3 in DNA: TGTGCCACCGCAGGGGCATCCTCCTACAATGAGCAGTTCTTC. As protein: CATAGASSYNEQFF.

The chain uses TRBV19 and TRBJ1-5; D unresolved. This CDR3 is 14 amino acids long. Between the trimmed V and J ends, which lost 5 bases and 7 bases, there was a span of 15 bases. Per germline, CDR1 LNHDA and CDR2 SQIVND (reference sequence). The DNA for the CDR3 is TGTGCCAGTAGTGCTACCAATTTAGACCAGCCCCAGCATTTT. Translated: CASSATNLDQPQHF. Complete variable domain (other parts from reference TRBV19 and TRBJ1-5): DGGITQSPKYLFRKEGQNVTLSCEQNLNHDAMYWYRQDPGQGLRLIYYSQIVNDFQKGDIAEGYSVSREKKESFPLTVTSAQKNPTAFYLCASSATNLDQPQHFGDGTRLSIL.

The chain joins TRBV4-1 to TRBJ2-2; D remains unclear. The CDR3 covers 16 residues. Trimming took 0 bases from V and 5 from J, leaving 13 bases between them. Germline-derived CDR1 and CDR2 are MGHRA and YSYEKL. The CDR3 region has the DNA TGCGCCAGCAGCCAAGAAATTGGCGGACGGACCGGGGAGCTGTTTTTT. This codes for CASSQEIGGRTGELFF.

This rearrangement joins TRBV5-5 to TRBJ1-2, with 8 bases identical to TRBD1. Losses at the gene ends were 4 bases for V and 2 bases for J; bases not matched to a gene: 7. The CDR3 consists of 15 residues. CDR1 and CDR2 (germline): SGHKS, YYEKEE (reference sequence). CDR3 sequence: CASSRARTGNYGYTF. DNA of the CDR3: TGTGCCAGCAGCCGAGCCCGGACAGGGAACTATGGCTACACCTTC.